The present TCR beta chain was sequenced within a study of cytomegalovirus exposure and HLA in healthy donors. Study-level results: Later on, a genetic analysis was performed. It linked a missense variant in DCLRE1C with V- and J-gene trimming of TCR beta. Compared with the approximately 680-donor mean, an Asian-associated ancestry cluster reportedly had fewer N-insertions, according to a later analysis.

This clone was observed a handful of times. The antigen is not known. The primer mix had 60 Vbeta and 13 Jbeta primers. Assay used: immunoSEQ multiplex PCR; TCRdb lists only in-frame clones, some missing. Altogether around 140,000 clones are present, roughly 79% being singletons, with the ten largest covering 9% to 10%. The germline V gene encodes CDR1 SQVTM and CDR2 ANQGSEA. This CDR3 is built from 15 residues. Trimming took off 2 bases at V and 5 bases at J, with 16 bases between the two ends. V usage is TRBV29-1 and J usage is TRBJ2-1; weak D call: TRBD1 (6 bases). The sequenced material came from PBMCs. The receptor was derived from a woman aged 60-75 years in good health and CMV-seropositive. CDR3 loop: CSVETGQGKNNEQFF. The CDR3 region has the DNA TGCAGCGTTGAAACAGGGCAGGGGAAGAACAATGAGCAGTTCTTC.